The clone carrying this TCR beta chain is a singleton in its sample. Its antigen is not identified. This CDR3 comprises 16 residues. V was cut by 3 bases and J by 2 bases, with 14 bases left in between. Germline CDR1 is KGHSH and CDR2 is LQKENI. The data originate from a study of cytomegalovirus exposure and HLA in healthy donors. Study findings and constraints: Within an earlier analysis, most TCR beta V segments proved productive either about 90% or about 30% of the time.

It was with 60 Vbeta and 13 Jbeta primers that the PCR ran. Per the authors' pipeline: In a later analysis, about 12 million of approximately 86 million unique beta chains occurred in at least two donors. TCRdb's table, derived via immunoSEQ multiplex PCR, lists solely in-frame clones and lacks some. The DNA was the basis for D and trimming; V, J and clone size are from that table. The sample consists of 150,000 to 200,000 clones, 70% to 90% of them appearing once. This receptor was identified in a man between 18 and 29 years old in good health and CMV-seropositive. This chain links TRBV18 with TRBJ1-5; D uncertain. Source material: PBMCs. CDR3 bases: TGTGCCAGCTCACCCATGACCACCGGAGGCAATCAGCCCCAGCATTTT. Its translation: CASSPMTTGGNQPQHF.